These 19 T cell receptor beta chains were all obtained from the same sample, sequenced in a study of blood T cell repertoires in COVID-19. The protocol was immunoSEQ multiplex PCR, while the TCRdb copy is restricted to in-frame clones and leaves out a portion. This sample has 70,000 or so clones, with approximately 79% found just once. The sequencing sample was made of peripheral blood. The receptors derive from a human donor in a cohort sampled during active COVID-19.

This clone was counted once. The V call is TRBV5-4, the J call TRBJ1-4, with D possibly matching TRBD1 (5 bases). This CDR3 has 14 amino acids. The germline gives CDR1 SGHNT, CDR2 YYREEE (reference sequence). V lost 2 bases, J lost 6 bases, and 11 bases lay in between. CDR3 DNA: TGTGCCAGCAGCTTTGGGGGAGGGGATGAAAAACTGTTTTTT. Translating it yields CASSFGGGDEKLFF.

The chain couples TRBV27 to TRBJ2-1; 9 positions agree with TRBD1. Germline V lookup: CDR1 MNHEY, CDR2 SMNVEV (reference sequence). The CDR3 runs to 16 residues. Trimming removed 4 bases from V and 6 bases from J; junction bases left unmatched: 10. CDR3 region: CASSSIRGQGTNEQFF. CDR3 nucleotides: TGTGCCAGCAGTTCAATACGGGGACAGGGTACCAATGAGCAGTTCTTC.

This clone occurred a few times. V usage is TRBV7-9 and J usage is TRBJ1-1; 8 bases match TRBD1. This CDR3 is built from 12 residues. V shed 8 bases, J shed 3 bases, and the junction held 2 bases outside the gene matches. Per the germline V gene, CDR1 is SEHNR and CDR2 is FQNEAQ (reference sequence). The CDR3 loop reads CASSGGHTEAFF. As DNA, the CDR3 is TGTGCCAGCTCAGGGGGCCACACTGAAGCTTTCTTT.

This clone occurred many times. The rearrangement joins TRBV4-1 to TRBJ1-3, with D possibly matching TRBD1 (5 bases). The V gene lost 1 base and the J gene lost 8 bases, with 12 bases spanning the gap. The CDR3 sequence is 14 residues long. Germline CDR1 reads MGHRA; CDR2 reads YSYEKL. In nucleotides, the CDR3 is TGCGCCAGCAGCCAAGTCCCAGGGTCGGACACCATATATTTT. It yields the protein CASSQVPGSDTIYF.

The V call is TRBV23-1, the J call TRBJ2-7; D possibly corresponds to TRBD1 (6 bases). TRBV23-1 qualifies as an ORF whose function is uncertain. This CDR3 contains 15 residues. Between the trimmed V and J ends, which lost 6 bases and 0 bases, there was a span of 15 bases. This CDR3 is CASRQTGAASYEQYF. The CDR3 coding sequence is TGCGCCAGCAGACAGACAGGTGCCGCCTCCTACGAGCAGTACTTC.

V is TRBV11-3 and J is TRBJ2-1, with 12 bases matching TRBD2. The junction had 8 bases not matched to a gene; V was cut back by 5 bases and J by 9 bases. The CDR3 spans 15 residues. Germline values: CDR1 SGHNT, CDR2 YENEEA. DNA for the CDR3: TGTGCCAGCAGCCTAGCGGGGGGGCCGAGGGGTGAGCAGTTCTTC. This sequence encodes CASSLAGGPRGEQFF.

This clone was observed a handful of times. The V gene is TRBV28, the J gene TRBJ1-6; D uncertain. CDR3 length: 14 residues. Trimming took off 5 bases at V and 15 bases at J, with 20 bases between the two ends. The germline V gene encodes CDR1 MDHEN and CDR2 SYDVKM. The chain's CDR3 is CASSPTAAALGLHF. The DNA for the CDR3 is TGTGCCAGCAGTCCGACCGCCGCGGCGTTAGGCCTCCACTTT.

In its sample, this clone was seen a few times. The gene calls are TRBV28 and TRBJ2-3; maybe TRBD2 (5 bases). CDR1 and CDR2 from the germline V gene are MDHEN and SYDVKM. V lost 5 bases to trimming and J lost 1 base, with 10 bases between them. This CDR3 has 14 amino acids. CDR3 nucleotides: TGTGCCAGCAGTGAGGTCGGGGGCACAGATACGCAGTATTTT. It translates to CASSEVGGTDTQYF.

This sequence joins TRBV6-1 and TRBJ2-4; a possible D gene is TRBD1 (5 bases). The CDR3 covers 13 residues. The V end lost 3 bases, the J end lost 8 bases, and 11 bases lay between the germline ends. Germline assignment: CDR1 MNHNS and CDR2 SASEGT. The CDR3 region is CASSEGREDIQYF. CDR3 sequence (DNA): TGTGCCAGCAGTGAGGGCAGGGAAGACATTCAGTACTTC.

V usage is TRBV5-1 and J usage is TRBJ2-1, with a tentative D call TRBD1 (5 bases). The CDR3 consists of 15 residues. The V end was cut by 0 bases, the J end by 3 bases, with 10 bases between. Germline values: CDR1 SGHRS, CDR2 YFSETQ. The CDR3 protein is CASSLGQSNYNEQFF. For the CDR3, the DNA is TGCGCCAGCAGCTTGGGACAGAGTAACTACAATGAGCAGTTCTTC.

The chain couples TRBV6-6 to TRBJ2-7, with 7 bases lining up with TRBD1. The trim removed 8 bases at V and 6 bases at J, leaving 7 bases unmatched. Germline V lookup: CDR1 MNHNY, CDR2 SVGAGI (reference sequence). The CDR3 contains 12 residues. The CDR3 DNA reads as TGTGCCAGCTCCGGGACAGAGGTCGAGCAGTACTTC. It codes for CASSGTEVEQYF.

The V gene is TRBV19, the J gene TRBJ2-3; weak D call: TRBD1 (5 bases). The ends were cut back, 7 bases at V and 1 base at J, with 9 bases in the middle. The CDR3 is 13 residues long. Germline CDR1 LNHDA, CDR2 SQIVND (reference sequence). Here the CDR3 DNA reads TGTGCCAGTATTTTAGGGGGCACAGATACGCAGTATTTT. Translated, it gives CASILGGTDTQYF.

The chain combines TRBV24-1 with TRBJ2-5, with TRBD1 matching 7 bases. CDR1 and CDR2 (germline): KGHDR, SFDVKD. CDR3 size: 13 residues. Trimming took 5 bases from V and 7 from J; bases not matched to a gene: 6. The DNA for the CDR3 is TGTGCCACCAGTGGGACAGGCCTGGGGACCCAGTACTTC. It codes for CATSGTGLGTQYF.

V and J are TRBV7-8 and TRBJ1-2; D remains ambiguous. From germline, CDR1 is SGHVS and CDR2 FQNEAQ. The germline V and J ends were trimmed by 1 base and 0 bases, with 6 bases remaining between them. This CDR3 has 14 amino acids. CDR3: CASSLDTANYGYTF. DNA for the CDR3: TGTGCCAGCAGCTTAGACACCGCTAACTATGGCTACACCTTC.

CDR3 nucleotides: TGTGCCAGCTCGGAGCAGGGCGATGGGACTGAAGCTTTCTTT. Residues: CASSEQGDGTEAFF. The chain uses TRBV18 and TRBJ1-1; TRBD1 might be the D (5 bases). V lost 6 bases and J 5 bases, leaving 16 bases between the germline ends. Germline CDR1 reads KGHSH; CDR2 reads LQKENI. The CDR3 sequence is 14 residues long. Based on the CDR3 plus reference TRBV18 and TRBJ1-1, the full variable domain is NAGVMQNPRHLVRRRGQEARLRCSPMKGHSHVYWYRQLPEEGLKFMVYLQKENIIDESGMPKERFSAEFPKEGPSILRIQQVVRGDSAAYFCASSEQGDGTEAFFGQGTRLTVV.

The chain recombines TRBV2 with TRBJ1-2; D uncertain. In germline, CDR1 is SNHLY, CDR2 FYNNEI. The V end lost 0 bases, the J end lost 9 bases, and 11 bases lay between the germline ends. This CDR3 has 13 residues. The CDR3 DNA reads TGTGCCAGCAGTGAAGCCATCTATCCCCGCTACACCTTC. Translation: CASSEAIYPRYTF. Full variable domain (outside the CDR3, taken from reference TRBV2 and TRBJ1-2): EPEVTQTPSHQVTQMGQEVILRCVPISNHLYFYWYRQILGQKVEFLVSFYNNEISEKSEIFDDQFSVERPDGSNFTLKIRSTKLEDSAMYFCASSEAIYPRYTFGSGTRLTVV.

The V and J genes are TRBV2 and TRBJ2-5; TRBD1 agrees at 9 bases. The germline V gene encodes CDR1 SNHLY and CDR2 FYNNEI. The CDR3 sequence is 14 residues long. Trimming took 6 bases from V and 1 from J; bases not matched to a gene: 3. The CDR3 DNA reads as TGTGCCAGCAGCCAGGACAGGGGCCAAGAGACCCAGTACTTC. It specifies CASSQDRGQETQYF.

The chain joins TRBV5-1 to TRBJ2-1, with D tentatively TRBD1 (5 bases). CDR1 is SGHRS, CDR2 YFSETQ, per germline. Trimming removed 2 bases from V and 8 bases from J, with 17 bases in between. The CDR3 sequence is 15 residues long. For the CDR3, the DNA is TGCGCCAGCAGCTTTCAGGGATACGGACGAGATGAGCAGTTCTTC. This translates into CASSFQGYGRDEQFF.

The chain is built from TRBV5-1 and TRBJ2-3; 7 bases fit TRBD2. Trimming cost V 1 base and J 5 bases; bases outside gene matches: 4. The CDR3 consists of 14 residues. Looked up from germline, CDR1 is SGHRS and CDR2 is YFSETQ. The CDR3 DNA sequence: TGCGCCAGCAGCTTGCGGGGGGAGGGAGATACGCAGTATTTT. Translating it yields CASSLRGEGDTQYF.